Shown below are 17 T cell receptor beta chains from a single sample sequenced in a study of control samples from healthy donors and cancer patients. The repertoire was sequenced with immunoSEQ multiplex PCR; TCRdb's copy has only in-frame clones and lacks some. The table records more than 35,000 clones, 83% of them present only once. The sample taken for sequencing was PBMCs. The receptors originated from a woman aged 60-70 years with lung cancer.

The CDR3 is CATSSQSSGNTIYF. In nucleotides, the CDR3 is TGTGCCACCAGCAGCCAGAGCTCTGGAAACACCATATATTTT. The gene calls are TRBV15 and TRBJ1-3; D is ambiguous. Germline CDR1 reads LNHNV; CDR2 reads YYDKDF (reference sequence). Trimming took 3 bases from V and 0 from J, leaving 6 bases between them. This CDR3 region has 14 residues.

The chain couples TRBV7-3 to TRBJ2-1; 9 bases agree with TRBD1. The V and J ends lost 8 bases and 7 bases, in that order; junction bases with no gene match: 6. CDR3 size: 13 residues. Germline V gene sequence: CDR1 SGHTA, CDR2 FQGTGA. CDR3 in DNA: TGTGCCAGCGGGACAGGGCTGGGGAATGAGCAGTTCTTC. This translates into CASGTGLGNEQFF.

This clone turned up a few times. This chain connects TRBV24-1 to TRBJ1-2; TRBD1 matches 8 bases. Germline CDR1 and CDR2: KGHDR and SFDVKD. Trimming at V came to 2 bases and at J to 0 bases, leaving 10 bases not matched to a gene. CDR3 length: 18 amino acids. The CDR3 nucleotides are TGTGCCACCAGTGATTCCGGGACAGGTCGGGCTTCTAACTATGGCTACACCTTC. Protein product: CATSDSGTGRASNYGYTF.

The chain links TRBV12-5 to TRBJ1-5; D not certain. CDR1 LGHNT and CDR2 FRNRAP come from the germline V gene. The CDR3 has 16 residues. Trimming pared 4 bases from V and 5 bases from J, leaving 18 bases between. The CDR3 spells CASGSLSRGVHQPQHF. CDR3 nucleotides: TGTGCTAGTGGTTCCCTATCTCGTGGAGTCCATCAGCCCCAGCATTTT. The whole variable domain, remainder taken from reference TRBV12-5 and TRBJ1-5, is DARVTQTPRHKVTEMGQEVTMRCQPILGHNTVFWYRQTMMQGLELLAYFRNRAPLDDSGMPKDRFSAEMPDATLATLKIQPSEPRDSAVYFCASGSLSRGVHQPQHFGDGTRLSIL.

CDR3 DNA sequence: TGTGCCAGCAGCAGTTGGGAGACAGGGCTCTACAATGAGCAGTTCTTC. It is translated as CASSSWETGLYNEQFF. V is TRBV5-6 and J is TRBJ2-1, with 7 bases lining up with TRBD1. CDR1 is SGHDT and CDR2 is YYEEEE in the germline V gene. CDR3 length: 16 amino acids. Trimming removed 4 bases from V and 3 bases from J; junction bases left unmatched: 10.

This chain links TRBV3-1 (or the pseudogene TRBV3-2) with TRBJ1-5, with 9 bases identical to TRBD1. Germline V CDR1 and CDR2: LGHDT, YNNKEL (reference sequence). The V and J ends lost 4 bases and 6 bases, in that order; junction bases with no gene match: 10. This CDR3 is 16 amino acids long. The chain's CDR3 is CASSRGNRGLFQPQHF. Written as DNA, the CDR3 is TGTGCCAGCAGCCGCGGGAACAGGGGGCTGTTTCAGCCCCAGCATTTT.

The genes are TRBV27 and TRBJ1-5; D is perhaps TRBD1 (5 bases). Germline V gene data show CDR1 as MNHEY and CDR2 as SMNVEV (reference sequence). There are 15 residues in the CDR3. V was trimmed by 6 bases and J by 3 bases, leaving 15 bases between them. Here the CDR3 reads CASRPVGENNQPQHF. CDR3 bases: TGTGCCAGCAGGCCGGTGGGGGAAAACAATCAGCCCCAGCATTTT.

The rearrangement links TRBV6-5 to TRBJ1-4; perhaps TRBD1 as D (6 bases). Germline lookup yields CDR1 MNHEY and CDR2 SVGAGI. With 6 bases removed from V and 7 bases from J, the gap between germline ends came to 15 bases. There are 14 residues in the CDR3. DNA for the CDR3: TGTGCCAGCAGAACCGACAGGACCGTTGAAAAACTGTTTTTT. Protein product: CASRTDRTVEKLFF.

The gene calls are TRBV2 and TRBJ2-2; D may be TRBD2 (5 bases). Trimming pared 4 bases from V and 3 bases from J, leaving 15 bases between. CDR1 and CDR2 from the germline V gene are SNHLY and FYNNEI. The CDR3 runs 16 residues. The CDR3 reads CASSAGWARDTGELFF. CDR3 DNA sequence: TGTGCCAGCAGTGCGGGGTGGGCCCGTGACACCGGGGAGCTGTTTTTT.

About this clone itself: One end of the junction does not line up with germline, which may come from a read error. Here the CDR3 DNA reads TGTGCCAGCAGCCAAGAAAGGGACAGGGTCTACTTT. It translates to CASSQERDRVYF. This chain links TRBV3-1 (or the pseudogene TRBV3-2) with TRBJ1-6, with 9 bases aligning to TRBD1. The V gene's germline CDR1 is LGHDT and CDR2 YNNKEL (reference sequence). The CDR3 spans 12 residues.

The chain employs TRBV5-1 and TRBJ1-3, with a weak D call TRBD1 (5 bases). The length of the CDR3 is 13 residues. The germline V gene has CDR1 SGHRS and CDR2 YFSETQ. Trimming left V 5 bases short and J 1 base short, with 7 bases between. CDR3 DNA: TGCGCCAGCAGTCAGGGATCTGGAAACACCATATATTTT. It yields the protein CASSQGSGNTIYF.

The CDR3: CSVEIPTRGNYGYTF. The CDR3 nucleotides are TGCAGCGTTGAGATTCCCACCCGCGGGAACTATGGCTACACCTTC. The chain carries TRBV29-1 and TRBJ1-2; D gene unclear. CDR1 is SQVTM, CDR2 ANQGSEA, per germline. The CDR3 spans 15 residues. With 3 bases removed from V and 2 bases from J, the gap between germline ends came to 16 bases.

The chain combines TRBV7-3 with TRBJ2-5; D may be TRBD2 (6 bases). The V gene's germline CDR1 is SGHTA and CDR2 FQGTGA. The V end lost 4 bases, the J end lost 7 bases, and 22 bases lay between the germline ends. This CDR3 has 16 amino acids. DNA of the CDR3: TGTGCCAGCAGCTCCCGGGGGAAGGGGTCGGTAGGGACCCAGTACTTC. Its protein product is CASSSRGKGSVGTQYF.

The chain has TRBV11-2 and TRBJ1-2; D is perhaps TRBD1 (5 bases). Germline values: CDR1 SGHAT, CDR2 FQNNGV. V lost 3 bases, J lost 2 bases, and 10 bases lay in between. The CDR3 spans 14 residues. The CDR3 loop reads CASSFSGGNYGYTF. CDR3 coding DNA: TGTGCCAGCAGCTTCTCCGGGGGGAACTATGGCTACACCTTC.

This clone has just one count. J is TRBJ2-2 and V is TRBV7-6, with a possible D match to TRBD2 (5 bases). From germline, CDR1 is SGHVS and CDR2 FNYEAQ. Trimming removed 4 bases from V and 5 bases from J, with 14 bases in between. The CDR3 is 15 amino acids. This CDR3 is CASSYPGTGTGELFF. The DNA of the CDR3 is TGTGCCAGCAGCTATCCGGGAACTGGGACCGGGGAGCTGTTTTTT.

The rearrangement links TRBV7-6 to TRBJ1-4; D is unclear. Germline V gene lookup returns CDR1 SGHVS and CDR2 FNYEAQ. The CDR3 length is 16 residues. V lost 1 base to trimming and J lost 6 bases, with 15 bases between them. This CDR3 is CASSLGGIGRYEKLFF. The CDR3 DNA reads as TGTGCCAGCAGCTTAGGAGGAATTGGACGCTATGAAAAACTGTTTTTT.

The chain links TRBV10-2 to TRBJ2-5; 9 bases match TRBD1. Germline CDR1 WSHSY, CDR2 SAAADI. The CDR3 has 14 amino acids. Trimming cost V 6 bases and J 7 bases; bases outside gene matches: 9. CDR3 region: CASSDRGTEGTQYF. The CDR3 DNA follows: TGCGCCAGCAGCGACAGGGGGACAGAAGGGACCCAGTACTTC.